Presented here are 4 T cell receptor beta chains from one specimen sequenced in a study of blood T cells in healthy people across ages. The use of a sample-barcoded 5' primer and a J-beta primer mix characterized a second PCR of roughly 7 to 12 cycles. TCRdb called the 5' RACE reads again in MiXCR, with one record for every CDR3 protein. The sample lists hundreds of thousands of distinct CDR3 sequences, less than 25% occurring once. These data were likewise used in another study, on T cells of mothers and their children.

Sample: blood. Receptors originate from a boy under 18 in good health.

This clonotype was counted between two and nine times. This sequence joins TRBV10-3 and TRBJ2-7, with TRBD2 matching 9 bases. Losses at the gene ends were 4 bases for V and 2 bases for J; bases not matched to a gene: 9. Germline V lookup: CDR1 ENHRY, CDR2 SYGVKD. This CDR3 is 16 amino acids long. CDR3 loop: CAISGETSGIAYEQYF. The CDR3 nucleotides are TGTGCCATCAGTGGAGAGACTAGCGGCATCGCCTACGAGCAGTACTTC.

The chain couples TRBV28 to TRBJ2-4, with D possibly matching TRBD1 (6 bases). Looked up from germline, CDR1 is MDHEN and CDR2 is SYDVKM. The length of the CDR3 is 15 residues. Trimming pared 6 bases from V and 8 bases from J, leaving 20 bases between. As DNA, the CDR3 is TGTGCCAGCAGGCTCCCTGGGGGCCCTAAGGACATTCAGTACTTC. It codes for CASRLPGGPKDIQYF.

In its sample, this clonotype was seen a few times. The chain employs TRBV7-3 and TRBJ2-5, with 8 bases matching TRBD2. The J call may be wrong; the DNA end is better matched by TRBJ2-7. The CDR3 extends over 16 amino acids. Germline-derived CDR1 and CDR2 are SGHTA and FQGTGA. The CDR3 nucleotides are TGTGCCAGCAGCTTAACTTTTACTAGCGGAGCCTACGAGCAGTACTTC. Its protein product is CASSLTFTSGAYEQYF.

V usage is TRBV20-1 and J usage is TRBJ1-4; TRBD1 agrees at 7 bases. V was pared by 1 base and J by 8 bases, with 7 bases of the junction left unmatched. This CDR3 contains 14 residues. CDR1 DFQATT and CDR2 SNEGSKA come from the germline V gene (reference sequence). The CDR3 region has the DNA TGCAGTGCTAGAGTCGTAGGGGGCGGGGAAAAACTGTTTTTT. Translated, it gives CSARVVGGGEKLFF.